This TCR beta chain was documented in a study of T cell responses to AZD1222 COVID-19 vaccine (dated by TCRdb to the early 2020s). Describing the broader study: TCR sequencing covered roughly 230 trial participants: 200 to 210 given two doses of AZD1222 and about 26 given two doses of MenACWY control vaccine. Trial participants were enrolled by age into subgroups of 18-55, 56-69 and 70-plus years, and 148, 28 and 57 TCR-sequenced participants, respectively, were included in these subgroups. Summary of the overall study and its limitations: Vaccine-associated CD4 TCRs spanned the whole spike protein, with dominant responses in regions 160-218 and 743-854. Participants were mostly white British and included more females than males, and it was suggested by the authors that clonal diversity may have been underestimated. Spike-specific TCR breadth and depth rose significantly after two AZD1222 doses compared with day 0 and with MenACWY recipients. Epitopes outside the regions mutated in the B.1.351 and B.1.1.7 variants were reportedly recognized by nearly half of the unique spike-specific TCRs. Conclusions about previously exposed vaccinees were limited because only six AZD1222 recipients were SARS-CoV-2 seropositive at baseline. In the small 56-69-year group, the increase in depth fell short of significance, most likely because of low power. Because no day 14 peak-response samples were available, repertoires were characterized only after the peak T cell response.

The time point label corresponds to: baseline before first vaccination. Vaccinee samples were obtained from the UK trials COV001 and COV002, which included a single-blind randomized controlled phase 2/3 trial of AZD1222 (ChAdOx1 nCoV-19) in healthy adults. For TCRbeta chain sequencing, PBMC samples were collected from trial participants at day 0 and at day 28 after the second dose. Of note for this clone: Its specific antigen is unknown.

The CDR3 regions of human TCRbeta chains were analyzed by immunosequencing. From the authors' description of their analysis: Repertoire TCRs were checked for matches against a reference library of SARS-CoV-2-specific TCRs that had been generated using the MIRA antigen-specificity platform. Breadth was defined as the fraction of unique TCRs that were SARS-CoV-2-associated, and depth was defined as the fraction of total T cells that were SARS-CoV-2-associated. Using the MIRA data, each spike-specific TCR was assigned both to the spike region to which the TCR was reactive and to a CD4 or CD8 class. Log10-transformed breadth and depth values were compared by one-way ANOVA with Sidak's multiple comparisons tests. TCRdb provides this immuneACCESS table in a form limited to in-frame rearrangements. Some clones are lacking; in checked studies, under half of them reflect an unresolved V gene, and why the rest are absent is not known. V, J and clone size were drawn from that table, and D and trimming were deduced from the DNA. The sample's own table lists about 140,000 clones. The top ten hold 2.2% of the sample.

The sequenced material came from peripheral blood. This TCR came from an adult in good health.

The nucleotide sequence reads TGTGCCAGCAGCCACGGGACGGGGACTGAAGCTTTCTTT. It is translated as CASSHGTGTEAFF. The chain was built from TRBV12-3 or TRBV12-4 and TRBJ1-1; the D region possibly corresponds to TRBD1 (5 bases align). Trimming costs V 6 bases and J 5 bases, and their ends lie 13 bases apart. The CDR3 runs 13 residues from the cysteine to the phenylalanine. This entry keeps only the CDR3 DNA: 39 bases, framed from base 1.